The 8 T cell receptor beta chains in this list originate from one sample, sequenced in a study of cytomegalovirus exposure and HLA in healthy donors. In the PCR, 60 Vbeta and 13 Jbeta primers were used. Measured with immunoSEQ multiplex PCR; TCRdb has only the in-frame clones, and not every one. In the table there are about 160,000 clones, 65% to 80% of which are singletons. Source material: PBMCs. All receptors derive from a woman aged 45-60 years in good health and CMV-seropositive.

V is TRBV5-1 and J is TRBJ1-1; possible D gene TRBD1, 5 bases. V lost 3 bases, J lost 5 bases, and 20 bases lay in between. The CDR3 runs to 16 residues. Germline V lookup: CDR1 SGHRS, CDR2 YFSETQ. The CDR3 protein is CASSWDTGGVGTEAFF. DNA of the CDR3: TGCGCCAGCAGCTGGGATACGGGGGGAGTCGGGACTGAAGCTTTCTTT.

This clone has just a few counts. The chain recombines TRBV15 with TRBJ1-1, with D maybe TRBD1 (5 bases). V shed 1 base and J shed 0 bases, with 21 bases lying between them. CDR1 is LNHNV, CDR2 YYDKDF, per germline (reference sequence). This CDR3 has 19 residues. CDR3 sequence reads: CATSRGQPPIFLMNTEAFF. CDR3 nucleotides: TGTGCCACCAGCAGAGGACAGCCGCCGATTTTTCTAATGAACACTGAAGCTTTCTTT.

The V call is TRBV11-2, the J call TRBJ2-3; possible D gene TRBD2, 5 bases. The CDR3 covers 15 residues. Germline assignment: CDR1 SGHAT and CDR2 FQNNGV. The V and J ends lost 5 bases and 0 bases respectively, with 12 bases between them. DNA for the CDR3: TGTGCCAGCAGCCCGAGGGCGGGTAGCACAGATACGCAGTATTTT. Amino acids: CASSPRAGSTDTQYF.

The V and J genes are TRBV7-2 and TRBJ2-1; D perhaps matches TRBD2 (5 bases). V gave up 3 bases and J gave up 3 bases, with 12 bases separating them. Germline V gene data show CDR1 as SGHTA and CDR2 as FQGNSA. This CDR3 has 15 residues. CDR3 sequence reads: CASSLAHGGYNEQFF. In DNA, the CDR3 is TGTGCCAGCAGCTTGGCTCACGGAGGCTACAATGAGCAGTTCTTC.

The chain joins TRBV6-5 to TRBJ2-7, with a tentative D call TRBD2 (6 bases). V lost 5 bases and J lost 3, with 8 bases in between. The CDR3 extends over 12 amino acids. Germline CDR1 and CDR2: MNHEY and SVGAGI. CDR3 amino acids: CASSAGFYEQYF. The CDR3 DNA is TGTGCCAGCAGTGCGGGGTTCTACGAGCAGTACTTC.

This clone was counted only a few times. The rearrangement uses TRBV19 and TRBJ1-3; D is undetermined. The germline CDR1 and CDR2 sequences are LNHDA and SQIVND (reference sequence). CDR3 length: 18 amino acids. V dropped 3 bases and J dropped 0 bases, with 18 bases sitting between them. CDR3 region: CASSIGGRTPYSGNTIYF. The CDR3 coding sequence is TGTGCCAGTAGTATTGGCGGCAGAACCCCTTACTCTGGAAACACCATATATTTT.

This clone was found a few times. The V call is TRBV11-3, the J call TRBJ2-1; a weak D match, TRBD1 (8 bases). Germline CDR1 reads SGHNT; CDR2 reads YENEEA. The CDR3 length is 17 residues. Between the trimmed V and J ends, which lost 7 bases and 12 bases, there was a span of 31 bases. CDR3 bases: TGTGCCAGCACCCTGGGGGGGGGTCAGGGGGCGCGGAACGGGCAGTTCTTC. Protein: CASTLGGGQGARNGQFF.

The chain combines TRBV7-9 with TRBJ2-3, with D perhaps matching TRBD1 (6 bases). Trimming removed 5 bases from V and 0 bases from J, with 9 bases in between. The CDR3 sequence is 14 residues long. The V gene's germline CDR1 is SEHNR and CDR2 FQNEAQ (reference sequence). The CDR3 coding sequence is TGTGCCAGCAGCGGGGGCTATAGCACAGATACGCAGTATTTT. The encoded protein is CASSGGYSTDTQYF. The complete variable domain, with remaining parts taken from reference TRBV7-9 and TRBJ2-3, reads DTGVSQNPRHKITKRGQNVTFRCDPISEHNRLYWYRQTLGQGPEFLTYFQNEAQLEKSRLLSDRFSAERPKGSFSTLEIQRTEQGDSAMYLCASSGGYSTDTQYFGPGTRLTVL.